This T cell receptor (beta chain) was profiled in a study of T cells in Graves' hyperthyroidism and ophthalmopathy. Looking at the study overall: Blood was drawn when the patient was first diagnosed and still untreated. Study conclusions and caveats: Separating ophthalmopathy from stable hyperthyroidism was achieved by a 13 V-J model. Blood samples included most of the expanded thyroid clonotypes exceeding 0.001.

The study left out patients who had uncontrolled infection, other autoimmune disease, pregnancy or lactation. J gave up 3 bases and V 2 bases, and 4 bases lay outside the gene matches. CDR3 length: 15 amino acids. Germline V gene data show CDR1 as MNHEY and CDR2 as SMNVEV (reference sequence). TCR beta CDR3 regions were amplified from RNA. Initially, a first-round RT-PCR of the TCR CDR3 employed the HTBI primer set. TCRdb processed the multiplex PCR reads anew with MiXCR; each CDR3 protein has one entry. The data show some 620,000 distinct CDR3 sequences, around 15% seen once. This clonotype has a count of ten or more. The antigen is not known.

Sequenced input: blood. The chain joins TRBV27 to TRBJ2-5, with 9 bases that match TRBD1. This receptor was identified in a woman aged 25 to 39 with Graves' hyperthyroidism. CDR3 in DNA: TGTGCCAGCAGTTTACTCGGGACAGGGAAAGAGACCCAGTACTTC. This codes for CASSLLGTGKETQYF.